This T cell receptor (beta chain) was sequenced in a study of CD8+CD57+ T cells in acquired aplastic anemia listed by TCRdb under 2018. Some background on the complete study: A mean of about 3.2 ug of DNA, ranging from 0.2 to 27.4 ug, was extracted from sorted CD4+ and CD8+ cells. A CD8+CD57+ expansion meant a frequency higher than the mean frequency seen in healthy subjects.

The research as a whole found: No significant difference in CD8+ Simpson's diversity was found between patients and healthy controls (P=0.060). Although 25 to 30 CD8+ CDR3 sequences were shared by patients and controls, these sequences appeared highly expressed in patients and within the immunodominant clones of patients.

Profiling of TCR beta VDJ combinations and CDR3 sequences used genomic DNA as the template. An Illumina HiSeq 2000 was the platform used for TCR repertoire sequencing. As for the authors' bioinformatics: TRBV/TRBJ rearrangement plots, CDR3 size and DJ length profiles, and Simpson's diversity index were used to assess repertoires. The immunodominant clone was defined as the most abundant DNA sequence in deep sequencing data. CDR3 amino acid sequences were checked for sharing between subjects and were compared against published repertoires and the VDJdb database. TCRdb cleaned the public reads at Q25 with fastp, built clones with MiXCR and kept in-frame beta chains. Rows with a matching CDR3 protein are joined into one entry that keeps the most common DNA and genes. These V and J calls originate from TCRdb's pipeline instead of the authors' own analysis. For this sample the table gives roughly 250,000 distinct CDR3 sequences, of which around 45% were detected only once. Jointly, the top ten make up under 9% of the sample.

On this clonotype itself: What antigen it recognizes has not been identified. No qualities accompany the bases; no much larger clone lies one base away.

Patients chosen for sequencing had shown expansion of CD8+CD57+ cells by flow cytometry. Severe acquired aplastic anemia was diagnosed in all patients according to International Study of Aplastic Anemia and Agranulocytosis and Camitta criteria. No therapy had been received by the patients at the time of blood sampling. TCR repertoires of sorted CD4+ and CD8+ blood T cells from severe aplastic anemia patients and healthy subjects were deep-sequenced in the study. Patients were enrolled in the USA under clinicaltrials.gov protocols 00001620, 01623167, 00001397, 00071045, 00081523 and 00961064. Ficoll-Paque density gradient centrifugation was used to isolate peripheral blood mononuclear cells. Before DNA extraction, CD4+ and CD8+ T cells were sorted by FACS or by magnetic beads. The CDR3 goes from the cysteine to the phenylalanine over 17 residues. Only CDR3 DNA remains: 51 bases, in frame from the first base. CDR1 is given as SGHVS and CDR2 as FQNEAQ, both from the germline V gene. V gives up 4 bases and J gives up 6 bases, and the segment between their germline ends measures 24 bases.

Source material: sorted CD4+, CD8+, or CD8+CD57+ T cells (not recorded which) from PBMCs. This sequence uses TRBV7-8 and TRBJ1-2, with the D gene not confidently named. This sequence was found in a human donor with aplastic anemia. The CDR3: CASSSGPPTDVTDGYTF. The bases are TGTGCCAGCAGCTCGGGCCCCCCCACGGATGTCACCGATGGCTACACCTTC.